This TCR beta chain was captured in a study of blood T cell repertoires in COVID-19 (TCRdb year 2020). Turning to the overall study: Samples from collaborators originated in the United States, Italy and Spain and spanned both the acute and convalescent phases of COVID-19. Nearly every sample came with metadata listing a de-identified subject ID, COVID-19 status, age in years and sex. The repertoires were released in a freely available public database meant as a resource for research on the immune response to SARS-CoV-2. The samples were drawn from the first 160 participants of the ongoing ImmuneRACE study and from under 1,500 subjects provided by 6 global collaborators. The prospective study material was composed of cDNA or gDNA derived from T cells, B-cell-depleted T cells, or PBMCs. Where available, HLA class I and class II types were taken from metadata supplied by the sample provider and were not determined by assay-based typing. Subjects who had been exposed to COVID-19, were actively infected with it, or had recovered from it provided the deeply sampled blood TCRbeta repertoires that made up the dataset.

Trimming takes 6 bases off V and 4 bases off J; junction bases not matched to a gene: 6. Reading from cysteine to phenylalanine, the CDR3 counts 14 amino acids. Just CDR3 DNA is preserved here, 42 bases in frame from base 1. Taken from the germline V gene (reference sequence), the CDR1 and CDR2 loops are LNHDA and SQIVND. What the study reported, not specific to this receptor: How much clinical and demographic metadata was included differed by source and by participant, and the metadata was provided uncurated.

Turning to this clone: The antigen it binds to is not known. Base-call qualities are not available, and no considerably larger clone is one nucleotide away.

TCRbeta CDR3 regions were amplified from genomic DNA using the immunoSEQ Assay, a bias-controlled multiplex PCR. The study's own analysis went as follows. Within the assay, amplification of reference gene primers was used to estimate how many nucleated cells each sample contained. To quantify the absolute abundance of each unique TCRbeta CDR3 rearrangement, sequence reads were collapsed and filtered. Productive Simpson clonality was computed per sample as the square root of Simpson's diversity index over productive rearrangements. TCRdb took this table from immuneACCESS and kept in-frame rearrangements with V and J called. Such tables lack part of the clones; where checked against another copy, unresolved V genes explain under half of the gap, and the rest is unexplained. V, J and clone size are those of that table, while D and trimming were read from the DNA. Recorded for this sample are tens of thousands of clones; around nine tenths of them occurred a single time. Of the sample, approximately 14% is held by the ten largest clones.

Collaborating institutions collected whole blood in K2EDTA tubes following their own protocols. Collaborator samples were shipped for TCRbeta analysis as frozen whole blood, isolated PBMCs, or DNA extracted from either sample type. The sequenced material came from peripheral blood. The receptor was isolated from a woman aged 55-70 years with active COVID-19. This sequence uses TRBV19 and TRBJ2-3; 8 of the junction bases match TRBD1. The CDR3 region reads CASRRAGGSDTQYF. The DNA sequence is given as TGTGCCAGTAGAAGGGCAGGGGGCTCAGATACGCAGTATTTT.